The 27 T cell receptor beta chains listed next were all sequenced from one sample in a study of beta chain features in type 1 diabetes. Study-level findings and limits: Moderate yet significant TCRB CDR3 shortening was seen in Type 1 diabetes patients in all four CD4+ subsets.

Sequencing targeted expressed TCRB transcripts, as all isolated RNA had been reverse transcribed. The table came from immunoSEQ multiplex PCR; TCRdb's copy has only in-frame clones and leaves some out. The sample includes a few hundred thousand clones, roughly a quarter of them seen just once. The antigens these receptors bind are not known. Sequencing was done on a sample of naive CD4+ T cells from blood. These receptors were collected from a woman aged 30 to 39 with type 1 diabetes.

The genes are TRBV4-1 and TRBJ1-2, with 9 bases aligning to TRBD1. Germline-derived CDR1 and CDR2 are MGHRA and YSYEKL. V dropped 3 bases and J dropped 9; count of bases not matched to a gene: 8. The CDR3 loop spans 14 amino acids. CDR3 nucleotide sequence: TGCGCCAGCAGCCAGGTCGGACAGGGGACGAGCTACACCTTC. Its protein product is CASSQVGQGTSYTF.

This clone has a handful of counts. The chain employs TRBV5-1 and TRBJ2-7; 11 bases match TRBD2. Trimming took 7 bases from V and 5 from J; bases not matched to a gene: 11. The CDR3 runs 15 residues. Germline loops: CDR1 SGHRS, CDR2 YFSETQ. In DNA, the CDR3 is TGCGCCAGCGGAATGTTAGCGGGAGGGCCTGACGAGCAGTACTTC. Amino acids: CASGMLAGGPDEQYF.

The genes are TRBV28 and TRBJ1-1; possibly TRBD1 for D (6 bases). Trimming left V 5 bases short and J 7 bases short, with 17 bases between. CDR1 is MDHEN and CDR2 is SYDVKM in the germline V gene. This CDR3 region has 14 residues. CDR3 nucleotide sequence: TGTGCCAGCAGTATCCGACAGGACTTGGTTGAAGCTTTCTTT. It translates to CASSIRQDLVEAFF.

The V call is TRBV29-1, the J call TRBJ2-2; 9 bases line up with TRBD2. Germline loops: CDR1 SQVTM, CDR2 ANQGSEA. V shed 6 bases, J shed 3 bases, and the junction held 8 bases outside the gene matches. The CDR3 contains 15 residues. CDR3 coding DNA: TGCAGCGTGTCCGGGGCGGGAGGGTACACCGGGGAGCTGTTTTTT. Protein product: CSVSGAGGYTGELFF.

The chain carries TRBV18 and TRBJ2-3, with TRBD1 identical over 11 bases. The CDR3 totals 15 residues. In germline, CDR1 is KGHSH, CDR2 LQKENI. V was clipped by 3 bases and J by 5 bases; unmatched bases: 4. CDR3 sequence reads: CASSPPGQGGDTQYF. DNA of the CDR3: TGTGCCAGCTCACCGCCGGGACAGGGGGGAGATACGCAGTATTTT.

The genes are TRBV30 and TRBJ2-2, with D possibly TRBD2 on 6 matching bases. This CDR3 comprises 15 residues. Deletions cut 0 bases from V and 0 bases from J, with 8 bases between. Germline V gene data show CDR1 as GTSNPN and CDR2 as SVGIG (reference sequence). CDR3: CAWSVTGANTGELFF. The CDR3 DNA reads TGTGCCTGGAGTGTAACGGGAGCGAACACCGGGGAGCTGTTTTTT.

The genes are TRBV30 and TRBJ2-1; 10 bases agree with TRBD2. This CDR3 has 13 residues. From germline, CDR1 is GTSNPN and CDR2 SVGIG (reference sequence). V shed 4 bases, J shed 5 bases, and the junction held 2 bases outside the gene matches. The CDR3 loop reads CAWNGLADNEQFF. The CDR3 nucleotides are TGTGCCTGGAATGGACTAGCGGACAATGAGCAGTTCTTC. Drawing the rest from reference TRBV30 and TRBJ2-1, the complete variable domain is SQTIHQWPATLVQPVGSPLSLECTVEGTSNPNLYWYRQAAGRGLQLLFYSVGIGQISSEVPQNLSASRPQDRQFILSSKKLLLSDSGFYLCAWNGLADNEQFFGPGTRLTVL.

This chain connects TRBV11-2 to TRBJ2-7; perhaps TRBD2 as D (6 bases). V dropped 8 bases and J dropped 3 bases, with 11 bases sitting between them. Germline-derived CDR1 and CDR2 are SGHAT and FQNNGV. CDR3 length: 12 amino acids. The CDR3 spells CASLSEGYEQYF. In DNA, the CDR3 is TGTGCCAGCCTCTCGGAGGGCTACGAGCAGTACTTC.

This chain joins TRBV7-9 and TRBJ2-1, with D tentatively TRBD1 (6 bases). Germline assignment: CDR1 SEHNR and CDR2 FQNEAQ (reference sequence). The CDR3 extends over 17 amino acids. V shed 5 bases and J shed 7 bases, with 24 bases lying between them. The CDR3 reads CASSARWTGTNENEQFF. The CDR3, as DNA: TGTGCCAGCAGCGCACGCTGGACCGGGACAAACGAAAATGAGCAGTTCTTC. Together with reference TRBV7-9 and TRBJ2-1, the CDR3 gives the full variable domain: DTGVSQNPRHKITKRGQNVTFRCDPISEHNRLYWYRQTLGQGPEFLTYFQNEAQLEKSRLLSDRFSAERPKGSFSTLEIQRTEQGDSAMYLCASSARWTGTNENEQFFGPGTRLTVL.

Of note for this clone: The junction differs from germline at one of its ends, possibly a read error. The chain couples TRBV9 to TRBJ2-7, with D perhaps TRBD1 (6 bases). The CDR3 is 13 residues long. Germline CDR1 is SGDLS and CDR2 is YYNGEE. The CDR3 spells CASSVPGQTWLAF. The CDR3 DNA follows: TGTGCCAGCAGCGTCCCGGGACAAACGTGGTTGGCGTTC.

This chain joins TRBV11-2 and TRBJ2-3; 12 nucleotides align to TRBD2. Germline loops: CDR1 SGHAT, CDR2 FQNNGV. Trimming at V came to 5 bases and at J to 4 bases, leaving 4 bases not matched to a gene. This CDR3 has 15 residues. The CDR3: CASSGSSGRADTQYF. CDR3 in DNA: TGTGCCAGCAGCGGGTCTAGCGGGAGGGCAGATACGCAGTATTTT.

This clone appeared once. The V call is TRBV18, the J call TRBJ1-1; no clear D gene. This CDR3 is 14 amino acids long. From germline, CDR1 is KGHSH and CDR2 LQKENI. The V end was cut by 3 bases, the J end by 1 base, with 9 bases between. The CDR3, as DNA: TGTGCCAGCTCACCGATGCAGGCGAACACTGAAGCTTTCTTT. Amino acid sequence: CASSPMQANTEAFF.

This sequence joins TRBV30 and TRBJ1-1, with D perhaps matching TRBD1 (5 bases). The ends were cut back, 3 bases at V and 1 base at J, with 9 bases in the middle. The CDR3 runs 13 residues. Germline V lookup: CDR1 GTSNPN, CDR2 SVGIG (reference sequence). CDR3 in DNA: TGTGCCTGGAGATCTCAGGGGAACACTGAAGCTTTCTTT. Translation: CAWRSQGNTEAFF.

The CDR3 nucleotides read TGTGCCAGTAGTATATCGTCGGGAGCGGGCACAGATACGCAGTATTTT. Protein: CASSISSGAGTDTQYF. The chain has TRBV19 and TRBJ2-3; possibly TRBD2 for D (6 bases). CDR1 is LNHDA, CDR2 SQIVND, per germline (reference sequence). The CDR3 has 16 amino acids. V dropped 2 bases and J dropped 1 base, with 13 bases sitting between them.

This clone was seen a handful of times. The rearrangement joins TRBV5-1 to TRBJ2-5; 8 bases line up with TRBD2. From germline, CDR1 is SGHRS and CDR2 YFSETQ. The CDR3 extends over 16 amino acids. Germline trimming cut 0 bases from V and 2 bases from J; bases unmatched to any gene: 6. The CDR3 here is CASSLASSGQQETQYF. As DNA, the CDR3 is TGCGCCAGCAGCTTGGCCTCTAGCGGGCAACAAGAGACCCAGTACTTC.

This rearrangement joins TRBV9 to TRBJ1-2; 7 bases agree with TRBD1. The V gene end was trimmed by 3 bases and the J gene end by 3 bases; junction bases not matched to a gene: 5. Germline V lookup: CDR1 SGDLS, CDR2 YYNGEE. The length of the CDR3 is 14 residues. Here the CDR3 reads CASSADREYYGYTF. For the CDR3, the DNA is TGTGCCAGCAGCGCCGACAGGGAATACTATGGCTACACCTTC.

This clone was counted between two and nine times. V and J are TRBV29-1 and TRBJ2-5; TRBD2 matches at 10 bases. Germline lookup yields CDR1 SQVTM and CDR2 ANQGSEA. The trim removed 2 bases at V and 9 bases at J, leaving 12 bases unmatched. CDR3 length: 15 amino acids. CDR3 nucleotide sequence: TGCAGCGTTGAATCCCAGCGGGAGGGCCAAGGGGCCCAGTACTTC. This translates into CSVESQREGQGAQYF.

The CDR3 DNA sequence: TGTGCCTGGAGTCATAACAGGGGTGAAAAACTGTTTTTT. Its translation: CAWSHNRGEKLFF. The rearrangement links TRBV30 to TRBJ1-4; 7 bases are a match to TRBD1. This CDR3 is built from 13 residues. The J segment lost 7 bases and the V segment lost 2 bases, leaving 4 bases of the junction unmatched. Looked up from germline, CDR1 is GTSNPN and CDR2 is SVGIG (reference sequence).

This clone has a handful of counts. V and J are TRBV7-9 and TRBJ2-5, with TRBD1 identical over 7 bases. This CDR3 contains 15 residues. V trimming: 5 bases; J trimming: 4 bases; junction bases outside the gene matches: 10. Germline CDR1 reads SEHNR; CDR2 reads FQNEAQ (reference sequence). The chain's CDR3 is CASSVDRVARETQYF. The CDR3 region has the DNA TGTGCCAGCAGCGTTGACAGGGTAGCCCGAGAGACCCAGTACTTC. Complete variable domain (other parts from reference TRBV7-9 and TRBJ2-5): DTGVSQNPRHKITKRGQNVTFRCDPISEHNRLYWYRQTLGQGPEFLTYFQNEAQLEKSRLLSDRFSAERPKGSFSTLEIQRTEQGDSAMYLCASSVDRVARETQYFGPGTRLLVL.

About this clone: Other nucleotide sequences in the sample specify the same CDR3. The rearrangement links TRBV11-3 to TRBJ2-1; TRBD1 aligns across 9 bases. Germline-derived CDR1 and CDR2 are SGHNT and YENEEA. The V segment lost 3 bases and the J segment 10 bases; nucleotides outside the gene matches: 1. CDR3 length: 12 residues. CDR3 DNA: TGTGCCAGCAGCTTGGACAGGGGAGAGCAGTTCTTC. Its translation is CASSLDRGEQFF.

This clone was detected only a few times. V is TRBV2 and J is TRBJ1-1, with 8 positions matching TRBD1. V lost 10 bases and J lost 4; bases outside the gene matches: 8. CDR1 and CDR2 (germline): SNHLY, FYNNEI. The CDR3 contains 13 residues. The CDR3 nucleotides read TGTGCCAACCCGACAGGGGAAAGCACTGAAGCTTTCTTT. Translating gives CANPTGESTEAFF.

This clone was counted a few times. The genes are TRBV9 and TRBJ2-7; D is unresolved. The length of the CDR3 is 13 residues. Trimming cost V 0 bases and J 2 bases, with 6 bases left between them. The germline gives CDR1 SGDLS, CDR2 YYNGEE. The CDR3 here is CASSVAGAYEQYF. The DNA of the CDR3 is TGTGCCAGCAGCGTAGCGGGTGCCTACGAGCAGTACTTC.

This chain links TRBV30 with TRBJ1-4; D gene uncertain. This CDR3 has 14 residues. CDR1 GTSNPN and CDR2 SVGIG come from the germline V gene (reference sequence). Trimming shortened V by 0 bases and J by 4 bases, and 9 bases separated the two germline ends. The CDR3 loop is CAWSVHRVNEKLFF. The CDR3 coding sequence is TGTGCCTGGAGTGTACACCGGGTTAATGAAAAACTGTTTTTT.

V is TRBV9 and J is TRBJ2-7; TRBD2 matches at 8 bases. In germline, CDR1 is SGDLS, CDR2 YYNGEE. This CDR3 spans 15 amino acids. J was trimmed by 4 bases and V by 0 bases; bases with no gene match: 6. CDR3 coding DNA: TGTGCCAGCAGCGTAGAGAGCGGGAGTAGGTACGAGCAGTACTTC. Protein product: CASSVESGSRYEQYF.

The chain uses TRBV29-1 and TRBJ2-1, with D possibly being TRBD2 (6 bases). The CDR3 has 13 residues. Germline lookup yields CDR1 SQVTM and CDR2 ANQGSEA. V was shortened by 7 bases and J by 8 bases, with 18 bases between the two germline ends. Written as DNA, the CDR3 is TGCAGCGGAGGAGGGCAGGGAGGCGATGAGCAGTTCTTC. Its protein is CSGGGQGGDEQFF.

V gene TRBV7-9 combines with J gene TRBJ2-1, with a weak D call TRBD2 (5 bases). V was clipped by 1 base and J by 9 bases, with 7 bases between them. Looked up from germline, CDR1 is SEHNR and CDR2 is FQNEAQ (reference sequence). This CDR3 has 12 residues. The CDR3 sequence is CASSLGGSEQFF. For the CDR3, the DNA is TGTGCCAGCAGCTTAGGAGGGAGTGAGCAGTTCTTC.

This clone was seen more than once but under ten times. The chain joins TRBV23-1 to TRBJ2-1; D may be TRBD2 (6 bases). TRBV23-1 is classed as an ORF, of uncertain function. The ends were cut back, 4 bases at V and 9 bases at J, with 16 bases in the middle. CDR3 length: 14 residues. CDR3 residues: CASSPWGVIGEQFF. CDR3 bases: TGCGCCAGCAGTCCGTGGGGGGTTATCGGTGAGCAGTTCTTC.